This T cell receptor (beta chain) is from a study of cytomegalovirus exposure and HLA in healthy donors. The PCR made use of 60 Vbeta and 13 Jbeta primers. Sequencing was performed with immunoSEQ multiplex PCR; in TCRdb, only in-frame clones are kept and a portion is missing. The sample yields some 150,000 clones, more than 75% seen once. The sample comprised PBMCs. The source is a woman aged 25 to 39 in good health and CMV-seronegative.

The CDR3 protein is CASRSGDFTDTQYF. The CDR3 bases are TGTGCCAGCAGAAGCGGGGATTTCACAGATACGCAGTATTTT. The chain links TRBV28 to TRBJ2-3, with TRBD2 matching 7 bases. Trimming removed 6 bases from V and 2 bases from J; junction bases left unmatched: 5. CDR1 and CDR2 from the germline V gene are MDHEN and SYDVKM. The CDR3 sequence is 14 residues long.